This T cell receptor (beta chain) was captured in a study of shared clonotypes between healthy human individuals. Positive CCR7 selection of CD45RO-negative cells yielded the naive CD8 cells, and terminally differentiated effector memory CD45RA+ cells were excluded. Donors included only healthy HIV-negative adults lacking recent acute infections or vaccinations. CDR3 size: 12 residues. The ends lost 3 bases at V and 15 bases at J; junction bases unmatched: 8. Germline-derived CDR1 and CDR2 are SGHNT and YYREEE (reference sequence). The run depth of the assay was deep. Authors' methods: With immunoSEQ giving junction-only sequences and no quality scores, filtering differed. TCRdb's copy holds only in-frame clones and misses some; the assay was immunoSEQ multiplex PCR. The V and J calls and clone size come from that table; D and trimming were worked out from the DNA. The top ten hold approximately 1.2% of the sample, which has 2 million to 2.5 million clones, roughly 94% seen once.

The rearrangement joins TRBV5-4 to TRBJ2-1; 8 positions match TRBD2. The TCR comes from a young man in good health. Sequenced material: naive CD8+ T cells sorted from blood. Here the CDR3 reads CASSSGGTRPFF. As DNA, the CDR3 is TGTGCCAGCAGCTCTGGTGGGACTAGGCCGTTCTTC.